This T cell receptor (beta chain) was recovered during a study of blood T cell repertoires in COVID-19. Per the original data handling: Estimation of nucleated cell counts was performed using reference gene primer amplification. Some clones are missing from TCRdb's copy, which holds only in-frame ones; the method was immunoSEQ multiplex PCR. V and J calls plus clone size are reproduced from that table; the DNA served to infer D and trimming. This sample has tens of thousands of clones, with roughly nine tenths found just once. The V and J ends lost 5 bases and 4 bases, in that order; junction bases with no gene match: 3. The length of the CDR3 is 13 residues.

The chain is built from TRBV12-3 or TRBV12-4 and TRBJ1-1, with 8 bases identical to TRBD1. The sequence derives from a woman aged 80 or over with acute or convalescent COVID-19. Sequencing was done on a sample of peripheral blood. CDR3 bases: TGTGCCAGCAGTCCTGGGACAGGCACTGAAGCTTTCTTT. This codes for CASSPGTGTEAFF.